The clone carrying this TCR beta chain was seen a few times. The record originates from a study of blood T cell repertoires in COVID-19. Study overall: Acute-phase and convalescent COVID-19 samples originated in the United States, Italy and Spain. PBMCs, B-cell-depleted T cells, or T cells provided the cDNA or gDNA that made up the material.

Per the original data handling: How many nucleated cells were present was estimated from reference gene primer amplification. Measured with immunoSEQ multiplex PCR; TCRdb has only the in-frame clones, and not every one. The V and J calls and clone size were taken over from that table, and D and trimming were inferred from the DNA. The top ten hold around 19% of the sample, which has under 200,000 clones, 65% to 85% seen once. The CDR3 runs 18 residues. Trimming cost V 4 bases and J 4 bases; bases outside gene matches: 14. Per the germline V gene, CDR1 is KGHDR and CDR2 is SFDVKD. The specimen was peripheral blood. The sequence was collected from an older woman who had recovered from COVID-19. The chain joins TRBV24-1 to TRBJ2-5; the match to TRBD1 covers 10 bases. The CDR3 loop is CATSDSTPSTGGPETQYF. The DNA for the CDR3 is TGTGCCACCAGTGACTCCACCCCCTCGACAGGGGGCCCAGAGACCCAGTACTTC.